This T cell receptor (beta chain) came from a study of T cells expressing NK-cell markers. About the study: Repertoires of TCR beta were obtained from T cells sorted as CD3+CD56+NKG2C+, CD3+CD56+NKG2C- and CD3+CD56-NKG2C+. Just one sequenced donor of eight was HCMV-seronegative, while seven were seropositive.

The authors made TCR beta cDNA libraries by 5'RACE template switching. This switching added a universal primer site and UMIs. TCRdb re-called the 5' RACE reads and gives one entry per CDR3 protein, without DNA. This sample contains about 540,000 distinct CDR3 sequences. The study, taken as a whole, reports: In more than five donors, dominant CD3+CD56+NKG2C+ clonotypes ranked among the top 10 CD8+ clonotypes.

The CDR3 loop spans 15 amino acids. Germline assignment: CDR1 MNHEY and CDR2 SMNVEV (reference sequence). Details on this clonotype: Its antigen is not identified.

The receptor comes from a man aged 18 to 29 in good health. This chain connects TRBV27 to TRBJ1-6; there is no DNA to check the TCRdb D call of TRBD1. The sequenced sample consisted of blood T cells: a sorted CD56 or NKG2C T cell subset, CD4+ or CD8+ T cells, or bulk PBMC T cells (not recorded which). The CDR3 here is CASGRQAPAGSPLHF.